This TCR beta chain was identified during a study of T-cell reconstitution after alpha-beta-depleted transplantation in children. There are many counts of this clonotype. Its antigen remains unknown. Unique molecular identifiers were built into the TCRbeta library. From the PCR reads, TCRdb called clonotypes with MiXCR, one entry per CDR3 protein. The data show a few thousand distinct CDR3 sequences, with about a quarter seen just once and around 30% held by the top ten. The CDR3 sequence is 17 residues long. J lost 0 bases, V lost 2 bases, and 4 bases had no gene match. Germline V gene sequence: CDR1 MNHEY, CDR2 SVGEGT. Study-level points and caveats: Newly produced T cells mostly provided counts and TCRbeta diversity after one year, as hyperexpanded clones declined. Surviving recipient T cells and thymic progenitors produced the high day-60 TCRbeta diversity seen in some patients. Roughly two months post-transplant, alpha-beta T cells reportedly originated from several hundred graft clones that had expanded.

Sequenced material: PBMCs, mostly from graft donor cells, taken 60 days after TCRalphabeta/CD19-depleted stem cell transplant. The gene calls are TRBV6-2 or TRBV6-3 and TRBJ2-2, with TRBD2 matching 9 bases. This clonotype was obtained from a boy less than two years old who had a stem cell transplant for SCID, so the T cells may come from the graft donor. CDR3 in amino acids: CASSYGLAGTNTGELFF. CDR3 nucleotides: TGTGCCAGCAGTTACGGGCTAGCGGGGACGAACACCGGGGAGCTGTTTTTT.